The 28 T cell receptor beta chains in this list originate from one sample, sequenced in a study of blood T cell repertoires in COVID-19. Method: immunoSEQ multiplex PCR; TCRdb's copy keeps in-frame clones and lacks some. The sample carries 120,000 or so clones, approximately 88% recorded once. The sequencing input was peripheral blood. The source is a man between 50 and 59 years old with acute or convalescent COVID-19.

V and J are TRBV4-1 and TRBJ2-1; the match to TRBD1 covers 7 bases. This CDR3 spans 13 amino acids. The germline CDR1 and CDR2 sequences are MGHRA and YSYEKL. With V trimmed by 6 bases and J by 4 bases, 3 bases remained unmatched. CDR3 residues: CASRQGIYNEQFF. CDR3 in DNA: TGCGCCAGCAGACAGGGGATATACAATGAGCAGTTCTTC.

V and J are TRBV7-9 and TRBJ2-5; TRBD2 aligns across 10 bases. With 4 bases clipped from V and 5 bases from J, the junction kept 7 bases outside the gene matches. This CDR3 is built from 15 residues. CDR1 SEHNR and CDR2 FQNEAQ come from the germline V gene (reference sequence). CDR3 residues: CASSSALSGRETQYF. In DNA form, the CDR3 reads TGTGCCAGCAGCTCCGCCCTTAGCGGGAGGGAGACCCAGTACTTC.

This CDR3 reads CASSKAPLRLAGGGTDTQYF. The CDR3 coding sequence is TGTGCCAGCAGCAAAGCCCCCTTACGACTAGCGGGAGGAGGCACAGATACGCAGTATTTT. V usage is TRBV21-1 and J usage is TRBJ2-3; no DNA check was done on the table's D call, TRBD2. TRBV21-1 is annotated as a pseudogene. The CDR3 sequence is 20 residues long.

The rearrangement links TRBV5-1 to TRBJ1-1, with D maybe TRBD1 (6 bases). The CDR3 totals 14 residues. In germline, CDR1 is SGHRS, CDR2 YFSETQ. V dropped 4 bases and J dropped 2 bases, with 12 bases sitting between them. The CDR3 region is CASSLGGDNTEAFF. CDR3 DNA: TGCGCCAGCAGCCTTGGGGGCGACAACACTGAAGCTTTCTTT.

The gene calls are TRBV12-5 and TRBJ2-1; 16 positions match TRBD2. After removal of 6 bases from V and 10 bases from J, the junction contained 9 bases not matched to a gene. Germline loops: CDR1 LGHNT, CDR2 FRNRAP. The CDR3 length is 16 residues. In DNA, the CDR3 is TGTGCTAGTGGCCTCGGGACTAGCGGGAGGGCCGCGGAGCAGTTCTTC. It is translated as CASGLGTSGRAAEQFF. Full variable domain (outside the CDR3, taken from reference TRBV12-5 and TRBJ2-1): DARVTQTPRHKVTEMGQEVTMRCQPILGHNTVFWYRQTMMQGLELLAYFRNRAPLDDSGMPKDRFSAEMPDATLATLKIQPSEPRDSAVYFCASGLGTSGRAAEQFFGPGTRLTVL.

The genes are TRBV3-1 (or the pseudogene TRBV3-2) and TRBJ2-1; a weak D match, TRBD1 (5 bases). Trimming stripped 2 bases from V and 3 bases from J, with 11 bases between. Germline assignment: CDR1 LGHDT and CDR2 YNNKEL (reference sequence). The CDR3 contains 15 residues. CDR3 DNA: TGTGCCAGCAGCCAAAATTACGACAGCTACAATGAGCAGTTCTTC. Translation: CASSQNYDSYNEQFF.

This clone has a single count. V is TRBV7-9 and J is TRBJ1-3; 10 nucleotides align to TRBD1. Per the germline V gene, CDR1 is SEHNR and CDR2 is FQNEAQ (reference sequence). V lost 3 bases, J lost 4 bases, and 3 bases stayed unmatched. The CDR3 extends over 15 amino acids. The CDR3 DNA sequence: TGTGCCAGCAGCTTCGGACAGGGGGACGGAAACACCATATATTTT. It codes for CASSFGQGDGNTIYF. Filled out from reference TRBV7-9 and TRBJ1-3, the complete variable domain reads DTGVSQNPRHKITKRGQNVTFRCDPISEHNRLYWYRQTLGQGPEFLTYFQNEAQLEKSRLLSDRFSAERPKGSFSTLEIQRTEQGDSAMYLCASSFGQGDGNTIYFGEGSWLTVV.

The chain combines TRBV6-5 with TRBJ2-3, with 11 bases lining up with TRBD2. Trimming removed 6 bases from V and 1 base from J; junction bases left unmatched: 3. The CDR3 runs 15 residues. The germline CDR1 and CDR2 sequences are MNHEY and SVGAGI. CDR3 bases: TGTGCCAGCAGGATGGGACTAGCGGGCACAGATACGCAGTATTTT. This sequence encodes CASRMGLAGTDTQYF.

The V gene is TRBV11-3, the J gene TRBJ2-7; TRBD2 matches 14 bases. V was clipped by 5 bases and J by 4 bases; unmatched bases: 7. Looked up from germline, CDR1 is SGHNT and CDR2 is YENEEA. There are 16 residues in the CDR3. Here the CDR3 reads CASSQRLAGGPYEQYF. Written as DNA, the CDR3 is TGTGCCAGCAGCCAACGACTAGCGGGAGGGCCGTACGAGCAGTACTTC.

V gene TRBV7-7 combines with J gene TRBJ2-1; 11 bases are shared with TRBD1. The V segment lost 5 bases and the J segment 3 bases; nucleotides outside the gene matches: 3. Per the germline V gene, CDR1 is SSHAT and CDR2 is FNYEAQ (reference sequence). This CDR3 contains 15 residues. As DNA, the CDR3 is TGTGCCAGCAGCCACGGGACAGGGGGCTACAATGAGCAGTTCTTC. This translates into CASSHGTGGYNEQFF.

The V call is TRBV29-1, the J call TRBJ2-2; TRBD2 matches at 14 bases. The CDR3 consists of 17 residues. V lost 6 bases and J lost 5; bases outside the gene matches: 11. Per the germline V gene, CDR1 is SQVTM and CDR2 is ANQGSEA. Written as DNA, the CDR3 is TGCAGCGTCCAACTGCAGGGGACTAGCGGGAGTACCGGGGAGCTGTTTTTT. Protein product: CSVQLQGTSGSTGELFF.

The chain recombines TRBV6-1 with TRBJ1-1; a possible D gene is TRBD1 (5 bases). The CDR3 totals 13 residues. The germline V gene encodes CDR1 MNHNS and CDR2 SASEGT. V gave up 6 bases and J gave up 6 bases, with 14 bases separating them. The CDR3 reads CASRQDPVAEAFF. The CDR3 DNA follows: TGTGCCAGCAGACAGGACCCCGTTGCTGAAGCTTTCTTT.

Note on this clone: A read error is likely, as this CDR3 ends without the conserved phenylalanine or tryptophan. The limits of the CDR3 on the DNA are not certain, so only TCRdb's listed CDR3 is given. The chain joins TRBV6-6 to TRBJ1-1; TRBD1 was called by the table and not checked on the DNA. In germline, CDR1 is MNHNY, CDR2 SVGAGI (reference sequence). The CDR3 length equals 13 residues, ends included. CDR3 amino acids: CASTDRQGRGVLG.

This chain joins TRBV5-6 and TRBJ1-1, with a tentative D call TRBD1 (6 bases). CDR1 and CDR2 from the germline V gene are SGHDT and YYEEEE. Trimming shortened V by 4 bases and J by 3 bases, and 16 bases separated the two germline ends. The CDR3 has 15 residues. In DNA, the CDR3 is TGTGCCAGCAGCATACTCCGGACAGCTTACACTGAAGCTTTCTTT. Translation gives CASSILRTAYTEAFF.

This rearrangement joins TRBV30 to TRBJ1-5; 7 bases fit TRBD1. Germline assignment: CDR1 GTSNPN and CDR2 SVGIG (reference sequence). This CDR3 has 13 amino acids. The J segment lost 5 bases and the V segment lost 3 bases, leaving 4 bases of the junction unmatched. The CDR3 nucleotides are TGTGCCTGGAGCCTGCAGGGGGATCAGCCCCAGCATTTT. This gives the protein CAWSLQGDQPQHF.

The chain has TRBV3-1 (or the pseudogene TRBV3-2) and TRBJ2-3; TRBD2 aligns across 11 bases. V trimming: 1 base; J trimming: 2 bases; junction bases outside the gene matches: 11. The CDR3 covers 19 residues. Germline loops: CDR1 LGHDT, CDR2 YNNKEL (reference sequence). The CDR3 DNA follows: TGTGCCAGCAGCCAAGGTGTGCTAGCGGGAGGAGGTCCCACAGATACGCAGTATTTT. It codes for CASSQGVLAGGGPTDTQYF.

This chain uses TRBV7-9 with TRBJ1-2; 8 bases are a match to TRBD1. The V and J ends lost 3 bases and 4 bases, in that order; junction bases with no gene match: 10. This CDR3 has 16 amino acids. Per germline, CDR1 SEHNR and CDR2 FQNEAQ (reference sequence). CDR3 sequence: CASSLAGQGAVYGYTF. DNA of the CDR3: TGTGCCAGCAGCTTGGCAGGGCAGGGGGCCGTCTATGGCTACACCTTC.

This chain links TRBV7-9 with TRBJ1-6, with 11 bases lining up with TRBD1. This CDR3 is built from 15 residues. V was clipped by 1 base and J by 11 bases; unmatched bases: 4. Germline CDR1 SEHNR, CDR2 FQNEAQ (reference sequence). The CDR3 reads CASSLGTGGLTPLHF. In DNA form, the CDR3 reads TGTGCCAGCAGCTTAGGGACAGGGGGCTTGACACCCCTCCACTTT. The variable domain in full, with the rest retrieved from reference TRBV7-9 and TRBJ1-6, is DTGVSQNPRHKITKRGQNVTFRCDPISEHNRLYWYRQTLGQGPEFLTYFQNEAQLEKSRLLSDRFSAERPKGSFSTLEIQRTEQGDSAMYLCASSLGTGGLTPLHFGNGTRLTVT.

This chain links TRBV9 with TRBJ1-2; no reliable D call. Germline values: CDR1 SGDLS, CDR2 YYNGEE. Trimming took off 5 bases at V and 7 bases at J, with 9 bases between the two ends. This CDR3 contains 11 residues. This CDR3 reads CASSHYGGYTF. The DNA of the CDR3 is TGTGCCAGCAGTCACTATGGTGGCTACACCTTC.

The chain employs TRBV9 and TRBJ2-3, with 8 bases aligning to TRBD2. Germline V gene lookup returns CDR1 SGDLS and CDR2 YYNGEE. The CDR3 has 15 amino acids. Germline trimming cut 5 bases from V and 0 bases from J; bases unmatched to any gene: 5. The CDR3 nucleotides read TGTGCCAGCAGTCTACTAGCGGTTAGCACAGATACGCAGTATTTT. It yields the protein CASSLLAVSTDTQYF.

The V call is TRBV10-3, the J call TRBJ2-3; 10 bases match TRBD1. The CDR3 spans 15 residues. The trim removed 2 bases at V and 8 bases at J, leaving 7 bases unmatched. Germline V gene sequence: CDR1 ENHRY, CDR2 SYGVKD. CDR3 sequence (DNA): TGTGCCATCAGTGAGCCTGGACAGGGGGTCGTTACGCAGTATTTT. Its protein is CAISEPGQGVVTQYF.

The chain carries TRBV6-2 or TRBV6-3 and TRBJ2-1; D is possibly TRBD2 (5 bases). CDR3 length: 16 amino acids. The germline gives CDR1 MNHEY, CDR2 SVGEGT. Trimming pared 1 base from V and 0 bases from J, leaving 10 bases between. The chain's CDR3 is CASSYFPLASYNEQFF. The CDR3 DNA sequence: TGTGCCAGCAGTTACTTCCCCCTAGCCTCCTACAATGAGCAGTTCTTC.

This sequence joins TRBV7-9 and TRBJ2-2, with 14 positions matching TRBD2. This CDR3 has 17 amino acids. The V gene end was trimmed by 4 bases and the J gene end by 3 bases; junction bases not matched to a gene: 4. Germline values: CDR1 SEHNR, CDR2 FQNEAQ (reference sequence). CDR3 loop: CASSWGLAGVDTGELFF. DNA for the CDR3: TGTGCCAGCAGCTGGGGACTAGCGGGAGTGGACACCGGGGAGCTGTTTTTT.

This chain links TRBV18 with TRBJ1-6; 10 bases agree with TRBD1. The CDR3 is made up of 14 amino acids. V lost 6 bases to trimming and J lost 7 bases; unmatched junction nucleotides: 3. Germline values: CDR1 KGHSH, CDR2 LQKENI. The CDR3 nucleotides read TGTGCCAGCTCGGCGGACAGGGGGAATTCACCCCTCCACTTT. This encodes CASSADRGNSPLHF.

This clone was recorded a few times. The chain employs TRBV4-1 and TRBJ1-1; no definite D call. Trimming stripped 4 bases from V and 0 bases from J, with 12 bases between. Germline CDR1 is MGHRA and CDR2 is YSYEKL. This CDR3 is 15 amino acids long. Here the CDR3 reads CASSLGGSLNTEAFF. The CDR3 bases are TGCGCCAGCAGCCTAGGAGGAAGCTTGAACACTGAAGCTTTCTTT.

This clone has just one count. The V call is TRBV27, the J call TRBJ1-2; D gene uncertain. Germline loops: CDR1 MNHEY, CDR2 SMNVEV (reference sequence). The V end was cut by 5 bases, the J end by 3 bases, with 10 bases between. The CDR3 sequence is 13 residues long. The CDR3 loop is CASSPFGDYGYTF. CDR3 nucleotide sequence: TGTGCCAGCAGTCCCTTCGGGGACTATGGCTACACCTTC.

The chain couples TRBV4-1 to TRBJ2-3, with 8 bases lining up with TRBD2. Looked up from germline, CDR1 is MGHRA and CDR2 is YSYEKL. This CDR3 has 16 amino acids. Losses at the gene ends were 1 base for V and 4 bases for J; bases not matched to a gene: 7. The CDR3 DNA reads TGCGCCAGCAGCCAAGCTGTGGGACTAGGGGCAGATACGCAGTATTTT. The encoded protein is CASSQAVGLGADTQYF.

The chain carries TRBV11-3 and TRBJ1-3; the D is unclear. With 1 base removed from V and 0 bases from J, the gap between germline ends came to 10 bases. The CDR3 sequence is 16 residues long. CDR1 SGHNT and CDR2 YENEEA come from the germline V gene. CDR3 DNA: TGTGCCAGCAGCTTAGCGGTTTCGAACTCTGGAAACACCATATATTTT. Protein sequence: CASSLAVSNSGNTIYF.